One and the same sample provided the 4 T cell receptor beta chains below, sequenced in a study of cytomegalovirus exposure and HLA in healthy donors. Amplification used 60 Vbeta primers and 13 Jbeta primers. Sequencing was performed with immunoSEQ multiplex PCR; in TCRdb, only in-frame clones are kept and a portion is missing. Here the sample spans about 120,000 clones, over 65% being singletons. The sequenced material came from PBMCs. Source of these receptors: a woman aged 35 to 49 in good health and CMV-seropositive.

This CDR3 reads CASSLIRDRPNTEAFF. Written as DNA, the CDR3 is TGCGCCAGCAGCTTGATCCGGGACAGACCTAACACTGAAGCTTTCTTT. The chain recombines TRBV5-1 with TRBJ1-1; TRBD1 matches at 7 bases. V gave up 1 base and J gave up 2 bases; unmatched junction bases: 8. The V gene's germline CDR1 is SGHRS and CDR2 YFSETQ. The CDR3 has 16 amino acids.

The chain carries TRBV5-1 and TRBJ1-3; 7 bases align to TRBD1. V was pared by 1 base and J by 0 bases, with 4 bases of the junction left unmatched. The CDR3 has 16 residues. The germline CDR1 and CDR2 sequences are SGHRS and YFSETQ. The CDR3 DNA reads TGCGCCAGCAGCTTGTCAGGGGGTACCTCTGGAAACACCATATATTTT. As protein: CASSLSGGTSGNTIYF.

This clone occurred a few times. The J gene is TRBJ1-5, the V gene TRBV15; no clear D gene. Germline V gives CDR1 LNHNV, CDR2 YYDKDF (reference sequence). The ends were cut back, 3 bases at V and 6 bases at J, with 12 bases in the middle. This CDR3 has 14 amino acids. In DNA form, the CDR3 reads TGTGCCACCAGCAGGGACTCCCTAGGTCAGCCCCAGCATTTT. Translation gives CATSRDSLGQPQHF.

The chain recombines TRBV7-8 with TRBJ2-5, with a tentative D call TRBD2 (7 bases). CDR3 length equals 15 residues. Trimming shortened V by 5 bases and J by 5 bases, and 18 bases separated the two germline ends. Germline V gene data show CDR1 as SGHVS and CDR2 as FQNEAQ. The CDR3 DNA is TGTGCCAGCAGCGAGGGGGGGTCAGGGAGGGAGACCCAGTACTTC. This codes for CASSEGGSGRETQYF.